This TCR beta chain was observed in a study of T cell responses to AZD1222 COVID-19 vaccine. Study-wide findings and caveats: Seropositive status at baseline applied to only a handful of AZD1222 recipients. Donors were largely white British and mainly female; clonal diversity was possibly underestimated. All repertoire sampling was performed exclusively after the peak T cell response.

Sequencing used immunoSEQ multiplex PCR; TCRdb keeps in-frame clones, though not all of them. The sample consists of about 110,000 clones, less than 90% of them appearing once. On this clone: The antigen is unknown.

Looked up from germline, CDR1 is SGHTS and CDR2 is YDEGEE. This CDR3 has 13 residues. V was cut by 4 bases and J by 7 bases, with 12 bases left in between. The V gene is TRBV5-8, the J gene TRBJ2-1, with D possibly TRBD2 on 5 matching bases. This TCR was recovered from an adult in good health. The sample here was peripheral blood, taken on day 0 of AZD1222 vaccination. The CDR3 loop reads CASSPRRRNEQFF. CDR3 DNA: TGTGCCAGCAGCCCTCGGAGGAGGAATGAGCAGTTCTTC. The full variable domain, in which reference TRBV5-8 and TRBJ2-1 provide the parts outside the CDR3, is EAGVTQSPTHLIKTRGQQATLRCSPISGHTSVYWYQQALGLGLQFLLWYDEGEERNRGNFPPRFSGRQFPNYSSELNVNALELEDSALYLCASSPRRRNEQFFGPGTRLTVL.